The entry that follows covers one T cell receptor beta chain sequence. Its cognate antigen is unknown. Time point reported: cycle 4 day 1 (C4D1), after more than five weeks of nivolumab. Relapse was seen in all patients after autologous stem cell transplantation, and brentuximab vedotin exposure was variable. With magnetic negative selection, CD4+ T cells were purified from PBMCs that had been thawed. This sample stems from a study of PD-1 blockade in classical Hodgkin lymphoma. Study-level points and caveats: Researchers reported that CD4+ TCR diversity, though not CD8+, rose significantly by C4D1. There remain no defined causes for the repertoire differences, which possibly reflect disease activity or prior therapy.

The table came from immunoSEQ multiplex PCR; TCRdb's copy has only in-frame clones and leaves some out. The repertoire consists of 25,000 to 30,000 clones, with 86% occurring once and the leading ten covering roughly 0.43%. This clonotype was obtained from a human donor with classical Hodgkin lymphoma. Material: CD4+ T cells from blood, obtained before the fourth cycle of nivolumab.

The CDR3 DNA follows: TGTGCCAGCAGTGAAGGACTAGCGGGAGACTACGAGCAGTACTTC. This gives the protein CASSEGLAGDYEQYF. The chain joins TRBV2 to TRBJ2-5; TRBD2 matches 12 bases. With the DNA end fitting TRBJ2-7 better, the J assignment may be wrong. The CDR3 is made up of 15 amino acids. The V gene's germline CDR1 is SNHLY and CDR2 FYNNEI.